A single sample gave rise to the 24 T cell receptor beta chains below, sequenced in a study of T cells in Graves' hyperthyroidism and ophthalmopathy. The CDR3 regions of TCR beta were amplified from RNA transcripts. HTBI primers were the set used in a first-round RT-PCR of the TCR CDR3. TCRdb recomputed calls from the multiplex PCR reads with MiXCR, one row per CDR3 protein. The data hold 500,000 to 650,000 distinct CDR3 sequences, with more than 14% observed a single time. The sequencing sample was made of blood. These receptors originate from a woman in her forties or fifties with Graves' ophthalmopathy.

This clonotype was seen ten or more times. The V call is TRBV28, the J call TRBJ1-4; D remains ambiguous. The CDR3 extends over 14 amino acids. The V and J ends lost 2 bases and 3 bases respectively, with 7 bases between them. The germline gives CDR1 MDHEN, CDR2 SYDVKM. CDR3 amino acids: CASSLGGPNEKLFF. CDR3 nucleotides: TGTGCCAGCAGTTTAGGTGGCCCTAATGAAAAACTGTTTTTT.

CDR3 bases: TGTGCCAGCAGTGATGGGAGGGATCAGCCCCAGCATTTT. Translation: CASSDGRDQPQHF. V and J are TRBV6-1 and TRBJ1-5, with no clear D. Trimming removed 3 bases from V and 5 bases from J, with 8 bases in between. CDR1 is MNHNS, CDR2 SASEGT, per germline. This CDR3 comprises 13 residues.

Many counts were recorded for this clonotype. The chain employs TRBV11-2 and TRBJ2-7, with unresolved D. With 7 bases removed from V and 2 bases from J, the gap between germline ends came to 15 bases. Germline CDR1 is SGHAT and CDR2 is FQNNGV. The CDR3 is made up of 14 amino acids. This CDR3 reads CASTSHSVAYEQYF. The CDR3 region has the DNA TGTGCCAGCACCAGTCATAGTGTAGCCTACGAGCAGTACTTC. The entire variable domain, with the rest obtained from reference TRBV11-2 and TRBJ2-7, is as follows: EAGVAQSPRYKIIEKRQSVAFWCNPISGHATLYWYQQILGQGPKLLIQFQNNGVVDDSQLPKDRFSAERLKGVDSTLKIQPAKLEDSAVYLCASTSHSVAYEQYFGPGTRLTVT.

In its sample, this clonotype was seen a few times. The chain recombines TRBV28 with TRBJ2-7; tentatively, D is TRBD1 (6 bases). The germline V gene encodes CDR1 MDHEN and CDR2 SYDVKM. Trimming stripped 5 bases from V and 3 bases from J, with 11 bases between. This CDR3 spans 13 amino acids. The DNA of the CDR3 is TGTGCCAGCAGTCCGCGGACAGACTACGAGCAGTACTTC. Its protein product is CASSPRTDYEQYF.

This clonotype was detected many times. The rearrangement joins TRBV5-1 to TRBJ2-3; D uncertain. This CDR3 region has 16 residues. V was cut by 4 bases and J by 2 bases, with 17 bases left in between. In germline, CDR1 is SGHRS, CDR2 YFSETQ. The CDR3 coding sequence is TGCGCCAGCAGCAGAAACCCCGGTGTTCCCACAGATACGCAGTATTTT. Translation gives CASSRNPGVPTDTQYF.

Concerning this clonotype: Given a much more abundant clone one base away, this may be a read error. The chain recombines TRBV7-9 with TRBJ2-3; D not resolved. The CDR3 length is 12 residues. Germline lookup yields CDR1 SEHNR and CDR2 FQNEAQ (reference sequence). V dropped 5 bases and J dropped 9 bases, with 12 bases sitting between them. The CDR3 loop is CASSMVDMTQYF. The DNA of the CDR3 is TGTGCCAGCAGCATGGTGGATATGACGCAGTATTTT.

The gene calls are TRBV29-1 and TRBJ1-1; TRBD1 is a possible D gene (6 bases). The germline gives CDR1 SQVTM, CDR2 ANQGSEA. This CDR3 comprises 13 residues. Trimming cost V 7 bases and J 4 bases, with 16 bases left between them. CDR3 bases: TGCAGCGCAAATTCAGGGGTAGGCACTGAAGCTTTCTTT. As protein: CSANSGVGTEAFF.

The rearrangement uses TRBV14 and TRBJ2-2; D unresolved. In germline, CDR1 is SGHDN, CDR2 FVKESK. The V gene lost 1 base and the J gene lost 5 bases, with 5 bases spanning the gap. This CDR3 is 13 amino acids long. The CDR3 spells CASSQAYTGELFF. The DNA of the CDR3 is TGTGCCAGCAGCCAAGCTTATACCGGGGAGCTGTTTTTT.

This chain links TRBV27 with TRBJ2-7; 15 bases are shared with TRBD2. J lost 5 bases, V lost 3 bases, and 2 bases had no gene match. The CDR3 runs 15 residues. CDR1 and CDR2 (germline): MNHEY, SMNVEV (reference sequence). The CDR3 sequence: CASSFGLAGGNEQYF. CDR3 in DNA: TGTGCCAGCAGTTTCGGACTAGCGGGAGGGAACGAGCAGTACTTC.

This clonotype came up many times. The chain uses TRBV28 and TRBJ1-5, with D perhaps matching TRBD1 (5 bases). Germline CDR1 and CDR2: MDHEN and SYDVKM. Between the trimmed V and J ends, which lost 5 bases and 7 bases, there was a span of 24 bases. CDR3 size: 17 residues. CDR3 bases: TGTGCCAGCAGTCCTATACGGGGGATAATAGGACGACAGCCCCAGCATTTT. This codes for CASSPIRGIIGRQPQHF.

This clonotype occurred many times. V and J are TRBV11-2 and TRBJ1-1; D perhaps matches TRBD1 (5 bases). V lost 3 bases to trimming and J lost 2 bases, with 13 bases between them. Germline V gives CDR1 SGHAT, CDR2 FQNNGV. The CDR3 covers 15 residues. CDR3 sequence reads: CASSLGPSHNTEAFF. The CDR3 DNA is TGTGCCAGCAGCTTGGGACCGAGCCATAACACTGAAGCTTTCTTT. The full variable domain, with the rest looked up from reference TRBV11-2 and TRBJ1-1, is EAGVAQSPRYKIIEKRQSVAFWCNPISGHATLYWYQQILGQGPKLLIQFQNNGVVDDSQLPKDRFSAERLKGVDSTLKIQPAKLEDSAVYLCASSLGPSHNTEAFFGQGTRLTVV.

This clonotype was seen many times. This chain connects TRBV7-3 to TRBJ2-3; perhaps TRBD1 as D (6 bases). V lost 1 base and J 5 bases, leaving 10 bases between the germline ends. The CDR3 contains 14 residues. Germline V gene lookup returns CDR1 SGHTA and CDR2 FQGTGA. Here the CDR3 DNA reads TGTGCCAGCAGCTTAAAGGGGGAAGTAGATACGCAGTATTTT. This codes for CASSLKGEVDTQYF.

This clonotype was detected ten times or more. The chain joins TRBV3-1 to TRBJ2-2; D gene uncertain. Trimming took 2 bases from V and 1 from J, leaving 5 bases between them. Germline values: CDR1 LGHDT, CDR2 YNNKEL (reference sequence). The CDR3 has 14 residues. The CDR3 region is CASSQIRNTGELFF. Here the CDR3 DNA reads TGTGCCAGCAGCCAAATCCGGAACACCGGGGAGCTGTTTTTT.

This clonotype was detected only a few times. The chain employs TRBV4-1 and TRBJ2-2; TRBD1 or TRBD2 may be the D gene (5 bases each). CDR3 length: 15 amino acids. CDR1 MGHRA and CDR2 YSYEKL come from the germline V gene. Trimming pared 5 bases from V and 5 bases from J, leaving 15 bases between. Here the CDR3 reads CASSYRQGVTGELFF. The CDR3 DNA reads TGCGCCAGCAGCTATAGGCAGGGAGTAACCGGGGAGCTGTTTTTT.

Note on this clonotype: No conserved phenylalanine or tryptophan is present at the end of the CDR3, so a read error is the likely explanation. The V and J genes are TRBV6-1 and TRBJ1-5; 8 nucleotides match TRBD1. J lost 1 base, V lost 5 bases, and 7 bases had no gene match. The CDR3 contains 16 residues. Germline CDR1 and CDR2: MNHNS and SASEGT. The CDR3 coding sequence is TGTGCCAGCAGTCACGACAGGGGCGGAAGCAATCAGCCCCAGCATCTT. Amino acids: CASSHDRGGSNQPQHL.

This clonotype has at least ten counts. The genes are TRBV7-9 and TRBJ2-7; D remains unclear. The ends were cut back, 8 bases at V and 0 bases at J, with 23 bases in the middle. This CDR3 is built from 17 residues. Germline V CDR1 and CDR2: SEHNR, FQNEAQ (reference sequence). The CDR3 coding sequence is TGTGCCAGCGCTTTAGTAAGTTTGAACAGCCACTCCTACGAGCAGTACTTC. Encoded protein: CASALVSLNSHSYEQYF. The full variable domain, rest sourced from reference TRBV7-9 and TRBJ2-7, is DTGVSQNPRHKITKRGQNVTFRCDPISEHNRLYWYRQTLGQGPEFLTYFQNEAQLEKSRLLSDRFSAERPKGSFSTLEIQRTEQGDSAMYLCASALVSLNSHSYEQYFGPGTRLTVT.

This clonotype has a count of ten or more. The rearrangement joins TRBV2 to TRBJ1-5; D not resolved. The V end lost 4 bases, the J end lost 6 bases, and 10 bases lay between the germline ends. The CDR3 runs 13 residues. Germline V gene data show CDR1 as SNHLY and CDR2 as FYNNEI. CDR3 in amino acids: CASSVEKSQPQHF. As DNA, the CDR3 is TGTGCCAGCAGTGTCGAAAAGAGTCAGCCCCAGCATTTT.

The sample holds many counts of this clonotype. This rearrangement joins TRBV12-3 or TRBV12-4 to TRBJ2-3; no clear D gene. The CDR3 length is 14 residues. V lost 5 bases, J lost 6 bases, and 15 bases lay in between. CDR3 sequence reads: CASSKGILGDTQYF. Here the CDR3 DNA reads TGTGCCAGCAGTAAGGGAATCCTGGGGGATACGCAGTATTTT.

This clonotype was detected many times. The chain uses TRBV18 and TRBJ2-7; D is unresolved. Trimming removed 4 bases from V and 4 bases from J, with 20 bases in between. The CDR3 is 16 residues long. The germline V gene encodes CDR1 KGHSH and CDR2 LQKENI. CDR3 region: CASSLSRSPPGYEQYF. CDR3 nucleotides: TGTGCCAGCTCACTAAGCCGCAGTCCCCCCGGTTACGAGCAGTACTTC.

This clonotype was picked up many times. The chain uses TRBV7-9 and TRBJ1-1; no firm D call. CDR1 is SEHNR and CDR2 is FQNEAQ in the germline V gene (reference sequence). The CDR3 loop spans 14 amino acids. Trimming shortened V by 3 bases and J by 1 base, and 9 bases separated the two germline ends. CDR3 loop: CASSLISGNTEAFF. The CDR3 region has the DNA TGTGCCAGCAGCTTGATTTCGGGGAACACTGAAGCTTTCTTT.

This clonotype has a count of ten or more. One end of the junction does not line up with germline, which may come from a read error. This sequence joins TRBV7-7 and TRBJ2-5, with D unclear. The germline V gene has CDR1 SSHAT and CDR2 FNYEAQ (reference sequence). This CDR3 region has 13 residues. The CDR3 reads CASSLDRAETQYF. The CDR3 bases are TGTGCTAGCAGCCTAGATAGGGCTGAGACCCAGTACTTC.

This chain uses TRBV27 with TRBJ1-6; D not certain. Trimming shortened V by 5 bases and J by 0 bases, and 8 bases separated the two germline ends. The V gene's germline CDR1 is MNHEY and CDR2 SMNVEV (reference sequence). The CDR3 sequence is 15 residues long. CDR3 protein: CASSPLSSYNSPLHF. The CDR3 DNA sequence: TGTGCCAGCAGTCCATTAAGCTCCTATAATTCACCCCTCCACTTT.

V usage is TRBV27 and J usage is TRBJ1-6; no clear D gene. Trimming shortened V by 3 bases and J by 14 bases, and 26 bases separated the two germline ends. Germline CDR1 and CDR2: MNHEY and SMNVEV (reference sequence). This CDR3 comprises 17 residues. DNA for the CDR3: TGTGCCAGCAGTTTCCGCATGTCAGGAGGCCCAAAAGGAGCCCTCCACTTT. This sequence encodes CASSFRMSGGPKGALHF.

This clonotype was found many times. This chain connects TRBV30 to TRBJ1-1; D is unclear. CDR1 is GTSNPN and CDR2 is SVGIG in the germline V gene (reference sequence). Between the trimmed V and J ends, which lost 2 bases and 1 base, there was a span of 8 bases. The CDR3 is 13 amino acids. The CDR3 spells CAWSKGANTEAFF. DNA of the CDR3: TGTGCCTGGAGTAAAGGAGCGAACACTGAAGCTTTCTTT.